Described below is a single T cell receptor beta chain sequence and its context. In the original analysis: Scientists estimated how many nucleated cells there were by amplifying reference gene primers. Profiling relied on immunoSEQ multiplex PCR, and the TCRdb table lists in-frame clones only, not all of them. V and J calls and clone size are those listed in that table; D and trimming were worked out from the DNA. The sample yields 50,000 to 75,000 clones, around 87% seen once. These data belong to a study of blood T cell repertoires in COVID-19. CDR3 length equals 17 residues. Germline V gene data show CDR1 as SGHKS and CDR2 as YYEKEE (reference sequence). V was pared by 4 bases and J by 2 bases, with 5 bases of the junction left unmatched.

Sequencing was carried out using peripheral blood. This chain joins TRBV5-5 and TRBJ2-2, with TRBD2 matching 13 bases. This receptor was obtained from a man aged 60 to 69 with acute or convalescent COVID-19. In DNA, the CDR3 is TGTGCCAGCAGCCGACTAGCGGGGGGCCCAAACACCGGGGAGCTGTTTTTT. This encodes CASSRLAGGPNTGELFF.